This T cell receptor beta chain emerged from a study of T cells expressing NK-cell markers. Study as a whole: It was sorted CD3+CD56+NKG2C+, CD3+CD56+NKG2C- and CD3+CD56-NKG2C+ T cells that supplied the TCR beta repertoires. In the group of eight sequenced donors, seven were HCMV-seropositive and one was seronegative.

Libraries used 5'RACE template switching adding universal primer site and UMIs. TCRdb re-called the 5' RACE reads; one entry per CDR3 protein, DNA not given. The sample shows 500,000 to 600,000 distinct CDR3 sequences, and roughly 3.5% sits with its ten largest clones. Germline CDR1 and CDR2: MNHEY and SMNVEV (reference sequence). The CDR3 sequence is 17 residues long. Sequencing was done on a sample of blood T cells: a sorted CD56 or NKG2C T cell subset, CD4+ or CD8+ T cells, or bulk PBMC T cells (not recorded which). This rearrangement joins TRBV27 to TRBJ2-6; no DNA is available, so the TRBD1 call from TCRdb remains unchecked. The sequence came from a young man in good health. CDR3 sequence: CASRRDSPYSGANVLTF.